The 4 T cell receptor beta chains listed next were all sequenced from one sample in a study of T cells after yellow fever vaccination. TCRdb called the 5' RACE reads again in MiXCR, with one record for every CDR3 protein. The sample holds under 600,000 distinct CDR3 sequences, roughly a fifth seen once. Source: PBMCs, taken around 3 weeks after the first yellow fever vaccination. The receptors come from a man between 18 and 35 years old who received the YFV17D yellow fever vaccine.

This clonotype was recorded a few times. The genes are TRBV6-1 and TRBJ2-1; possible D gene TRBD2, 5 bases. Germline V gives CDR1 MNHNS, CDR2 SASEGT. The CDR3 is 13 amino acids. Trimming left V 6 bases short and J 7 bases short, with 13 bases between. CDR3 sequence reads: CASRRASRNEQFF. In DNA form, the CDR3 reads TGTGCCAGCAGGAGGGCTTCTCGTAATGAGCAGTTCTTC.

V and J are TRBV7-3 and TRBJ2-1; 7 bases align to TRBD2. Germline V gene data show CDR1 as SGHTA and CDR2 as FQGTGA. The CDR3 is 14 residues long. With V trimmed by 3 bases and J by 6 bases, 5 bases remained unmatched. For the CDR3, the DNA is TGTGCCAGCAGCTTCACATCGGGGGGCAATGAGCAGTTCTTC. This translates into CASSFTSGGNEQFF. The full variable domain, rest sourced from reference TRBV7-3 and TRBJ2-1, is GAGVSQTPSNKVTEKGKYVELRCDPISGHTALYWYRQSLGQGPEFLIYFQGTGAADDSGLPNDRFFAVRPEGSVSTLKIQRTERGDSAVYLCASSFTSGGNEQFFGPGTRLTVL.

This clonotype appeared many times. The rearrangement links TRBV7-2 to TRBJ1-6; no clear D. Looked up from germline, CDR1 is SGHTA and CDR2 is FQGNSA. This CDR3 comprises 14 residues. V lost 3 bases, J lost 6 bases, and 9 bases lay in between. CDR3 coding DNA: TGTGCCAGCAGCTTTATAATGGCTAATTCACCCCTCCACTTT. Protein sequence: CASSFIMANSPLHF.

The CDR3 nucleotides are TGCGCCAGCAAGGTGCAGGGGATAAATGAGCAGTTCTTC. As protein: CASKVQGINEQFF. V and J are TRBV5-1 and TRBJ2-1, with D possibly matching TRBD1 (6 bases). The CDR3 has 13 residues. CDR1 is SGHRS, CDR2 YFSETQ, per germline. V was cut by 6 bases and J by 7 bases, with 14 bases left in between.